The 20 T cell receptor beta chains below all came from one sample that was sequenced in a study of blood T cell repertoires in COVID-19. Sequencing was performed with immunoSEQ multiplex PCR; in TCRdb, only in-frame clones are kept and a portion is missing. Here the sample spans approximately 300,000 clones, around 90% being singletons. The specimen was peripheral blood. All receptors derive from a woman in her 30s with COVID-19, enrolled during active disease.

In DNA, the CDR3 is TGCGCCAGCAGCTTGGGATCCTCGGGACAGGTGTTGAGGGGCTACACCTTC. Translated, it gives CASSLGSSGQVLRGYTF. This rearrangement joins TRBV5-1 to TRBJ1-2, with 8 bases aligning to TRBD1. From germline, CDR1 is SGHRS and CDR2 YFSETQ. This CDR3 has 17 residues. Trimming took 0 bases from V and 8 from J; bases not matched to a gene: 15. Full variable domain (rest looked up from reference TRBV5-1 and TRBJ1-2): KAGVTQTPRYLIKTRGQQVTLSCSPISGHRSVSWYQQTPGQGLQFLFEYFSETQRNKGNFPGRFSGRQFSNSRSEMNVSTLELGDSALYLCASSLGSSGQVLRGYTFGSGTRLTVV.

The rearrangement links TRBV10-3 to TRBJ2-7; no firm D call. Germline V gene lookup returns CDR1 ENHRY and CDR2 SYGVKD. The CDR3 has 16 amino acids. V was shortened by 3 bases and J by 3 bases, with 18 bases between the two germline ends. CDR3 sequence: CAISDPRALKDYEQYF. The CDR3, as DNA: TGTGCCATCAGTGACCCCCGCGCCCTCAAAGACTACGAGCAGTACTTC.

The chain links TRBV28 to TRBJ1-5; 7 bases align to TRBD1. The V segment lost 5 bases and the J segment 3 bases; nucleotides outside the gene matches: 7. The V gene's germline CDR1 is MDHEN and CDR2 SYDVKM. CDR3 length equals 15 residues. For the CDR3, the DNA is TGTGCCAGCAGTCTACCGACAGGGAACAATCAGCCCCAGCATTTT. It is translated as CASSLPTGNNQPQHF. Drawing the rest from reference TRBV28 and TRBJ1-5, the complete variable domain is DVKVTQSSRYLVKRTGEKVFLECVQDMDHENMFWYRQDPGLGLRLIYFSYDVKMKEKGDIPEGYSVSREKKERFSLILESASTNQTSMYLCASSLPTGNNQPQHFGDGTRLSIL.

The genes are TRBV7-9 and TRBJ2-6; D is ambiguous. V was clipped by 3 bases and J by 2 bases, with 5 bases between them. This CDR3 is built from 14 residues. In germline, CDR1 is SEHNR, CDR2 FQNEAQ (reference sequence). Here the CDR3 DNA reads TGTGCCAGCAGCTTTGAGGCTGGGGCCAACGTCCTGACTTTC. Translated: CASSFEAGANVLTF. Supplemented by reference TRBV7-9 and TRBJ2-6, the full variable domain reads DTGVSQNPRHKITKRGQNVTFRCDPISEHNRLYWYRQTLGQGPEFLTYFQNEAQLEKSRLLSDRFSAERPKGSFSTLEIQRTEQGDSAMYLCASSFEAGANVLTFGAGSRLTVL.

This clone was counted a few times. The CDR3 sequence is CASSQSVGGGDEAFF. As DNA, the CDR3 is TGTGCCAGCAGCCAGAGTGTCGGCGGGGGAGATGAAGCTTTCTTT. The V gene is TRBV4-2, the J gene TRBJ1-1; tentative D call: TRBD1 (5 bases). The CDR3 has 15 amino acids. CDR1 and CDR2 (germline): LGHNA, YNFKEQ. With 3 bases removed from V and 7 bases from J, the gap between germline ends came to 18 bases.

This clone occurred once. J is TRBJ2-7 and V is TRBV19, with D possibly being TRBD2 (6 bases). Germline V lookup: CDR1 LNHDA, CDR2 SQIVND (reference sequence). CDR3 length equals 14 residues. The V end was cut by 3 bases, the J end by 7 bases, with 16 bases between. The CDR3 DNA is TGTGCCAGTAGTATTAGAACGGGAGTGGGGGAGCAGTACTTC. Protein sequence: CASSIRTGVGEQYF.

V usage is TRBV27 and J usage is TRBJ2-7; 7 nucleotides agree with TRBD1. In germline, CDR1 is MNHEY, CDR2 SMNVEV (reference sequence). The J segment lost 6 bases and the V segment lost 3 bases, leaving 5 bases of the junction unmatched. This CDR3 contains 13 residues. The CDR3 protein is CASSFGQVAEQYF. The CDR3 coding sequence is TGTGCCAGCAGTTTCGGACAGGTAGCCGAGCAGTACTTC.

V and J are TRBV5-6 and TRBJ1-4; no reliable D call. The germline V gene encodes CDR1 SGHDT and CDR2 YYEEEE. V dropped 0 bases and J dropped 8 bases, with 11 bases sitting between them. The CDR3 runs 14 residues. The CDR3 DNA reads as TGTGCCAGCAGCTTGGGTGGGAGAAAAGAAAAACTGTTTTTT. Protein: CASSLGGRKEKLFF.

The chain recombines TRBV7-2 with TRBJ2-7; D uncertain. Germline CDR1 reads SGHTA; CDR2 reads FQGNSA. V was shortened by 4 bases and J by 2 bases, with 3 bases between the two germline ends. The length of the CDR3 is 11 residues. CDR3 sequence reads: CASSSTYEQYF. CDR3 bases: TGTGCCAGCAGCTCTACCTACGAGCAGTACTTC.

This rearrangement joins TRBV7-9 to TRBJ2-7; 8 nucleotides match TRBD1. CDR3 length: 15 residues. Germline V gives CDR1 SEHNR, CDR2 FQNEAQ (reference sequence). Losses at the gene ends were 4 bases for V and 3 bases for J; bases not matched to a gene: 8. As DNA, the CDR3 is TGTGCCAGCAGCTCAGGACAGGGCGATGGCTACGAGCAGTACTTC. Encoded protein: CASSSGQGDGYEQYF.

The V call is TRBV28, the J call TRBJ2-1, with TRBD2 matching over 7 bases. Germline CDR1 and CDR2: MDHEN and SYDVKM. This CDR3 spans 15 amino acids. The ends lost 3 bases at V and 6 bases at J; junction bases unmatched: 8. In DNA, the CDR3 is TGTGCCAGCAGTTTGGGAGGGCTCGATGTCAATGAGCAGTTCTTC. Translation: CASSLGGLDVNEQFF.

The chain couples TRBV6-5 to TRBJ1-2; TRBD1 is a possible D gene (5 bases). Germline loops: CDR1 MNHEY, CDR2 SVGAGI. CDR3 length: 13 amino acids. V gave up 5 bases and J gave up 3 bases, with 10 bases separating them. The CDR3 loop is CASSLARDYGYTF. For the CDR3, the DNA is TGTGCCAGCAGTCTCGCCAGGGACTATGGCTACACCTTC.

V and J are TRBV30 and TRBJ2-2; D might be TRBD1 (6 bases). Germline assignment: CDR1 GTSNPN and CDR2 SVGIG (reference sequence). This CDR3 is 12 amino acids long. V was pared by 2 bases and J by 6 bases, with 7 bases between. CDR3 sequence (DNA): TGTGCCTGGAGTAAGGGGGCCGGGGAGCTGTTTTTT. Its translation: CAWSKGAGELFF.

On this clone itself: The same CDR3 is also encoded by other DNA sequences in this sample. The chain joins TRBV7-2 to TRBJ1-5, with D unresolved. The CDR3 is 12 residues long. With 2 bases removed from V and 6 bases from J, the gap between germline ends came to 5 bases. Per the germline V gene, CDR1 is SGHTA and CDR2 is FQGNSA. The CDR3 is CASSLRGQPQHF. CDR3 DNA: TGTGCCAGCAGCTTACGCGGTCAGCCCCAGCATTTT.

This clone was recorded once. J is TRBJ2-5 and V is TRBV2; TRBD1 matches 7 bases. Germline trimming cut 2 bases from V and 4 bases from J; bases unmatched to any gene: 4. Germline V CDR1 and CDR2: SNHLY, FYNNEI. The CDR3 consists of 14 residues. Written as DNA, the CDR3 is TGTGCCAGCAGTGAACTGACAGGGAGAGAGACCCAGTACTTC. This sequence encodes CASSELTGRETQYF.

V usage is TRBV27 and J usage is TRBJ2-2, with 7 bases aligning to TRBD1. Losses at the gene ends were 5 bases for V and 7 bases for J; bases not matched to a gene: 10. The CDR3 length is 15 residues. Germline V gene sequence: CDR1 MNHEY, CDR2 SMNVEV (reference sequence). The CDR3 DNA reads as TGTGCCAGCAGTCTACGGACAGGAGAAGGCGGGGAGCTGTTTTTT. Translation gives CASSLRTGEGGELFF.

The chain has TRBV28 and TRBJ1-1; D perhaps matches TRBD1 (6 bases). CDR1 and CDR2 (germline): MDHEN, SYDVKM. V lost 2 bases, J lost 10 bases, and 20 bases lay in between. The CDR3 has 15 amino acids. CDR3 bases: TGTGCCAGCAGTTTAGTCGGTCCGTCGGGGGGGCTAGCTTTCTTT. Its translation is CASSLVGPSGGLAFF.

In its sample, this clone was seen a few times. The rearrangement links TRBV18 to TRBJ2-7; 9 bases map to TRBD2. The CDR3 is 14 amino acids. V lost 8 bases, J lost 0 bases, and 5 bases stayed unmatched. Germline V gene data show CDR1 as KGHSH and CDR2 as LQKENI. DNA for the CDR3: TGTGCCAGCAGTGAGACTAGCGGCTCCTACGAGCAGTACTTC. Protein: CASSETSGSYEQYF.

This clone was counted a single time. CDR3 protein: CSVEEGQGYGNTIYF. The CDR3 coding sequence is TGCAGCGTTGAAGAAGGGCAGGGGTACGGAAACACCATATATTTT. The rearrangement uses TRBV29-1 and TRBJ1-3; a weak D match, TRBD1 (6 bases). Trimming took 0 bases from V and 4 from J, leaving 13 bases between them. The CDR3 sequence is 15 residues long. Germline assignment: CDR1 SQVTM and CDR2 ANQGSEA.

J is TRBJ1-1 and V is TRBV5-4; possible D gene TRBD1, 5 bases. CDR3 length: 14 amino acids. The germline V gene has CDR1 SGHNT and CDR2 YYREEE (reference sequence). The germline V and J ends were trimmed by 0 bases and 5 bases, with 11 bases remaining between them. In nucleotides, the CDR3 is TGTGCCAGCAGCTTGGCTACAGGCCGGACTGAAGCTTTCTTT. Translating it yields CASSLATGRTEAFF.